The 4 T cell receptor beta chains below all came from one sample that was sequenced in a study of blood T cell repertoires in COVID-19. Repertoires were generated with immunoSEQ multiplex PCR, while TCRdb's copy carries only in-frame clones and drops some. This sample has about 270,000 clones, with approximately 85% found just once. The material sequenced was PBMCs or T cells enriched from blood (not recorded which). Source of these receptors: a woman between 45 and 60 years old with acute COVID-19.

The rearrangement joins TRBV18 to TRBJ1-2; D is unresolved. Trimming took off 4 bases at V and 7 bases at J, with 22 bases between the two ends. This CDR3 region has 16 residues. Germline-derived CDR1 and CDR2 are KGHSH and LQKENI. CDR3 amino acids: CASSRDQTQAIGGYTF. In nucleotides, the CDR3 is TGTGCCAGCTCACGAGACCAAACTCAGGCTATAGGTGGCTACACCTTC.

V and J are TRBV30 and TRBJ2-7, with a possible D match to TRBD1 (5 bases). In germline, CDR1 is GTSNPN, CDR2 SVGIG (reference sequence). This CDR3 contains 13 residues. Trimming took off 3 bases at V and 2 bases at J, with 11 bases between the two ends. In DNA form, the CDR3 reads TGTGCCTGGAGGAGGACATCGACCTACGAGCAGTACTTC. Its translation is CAWRRTSTYEQYF.

This chain links TRBV9 with TRBJ2-7; D not certain. Germline loops: CDR1 SGDLS, CDR2 YYNGEE. This CDR3 has 13 amino acids. Trimming left V 0 bases short and J 7 bases short, with 11 bases between. In nucleotides, the CDR3 is TGTGCCAGCAGCGTAGCTAGTGAGTCGGAGCAGTACTTC. It is translated as CASSVASESEQYF.

This clone was observed a single time. The sample contains more than one DNA sequence encoding this CDR3. The genes are TRBV3-1 (or the pseudogene TRBV3-2) and TRBJ1-1; perhaps TRBD1 as D (5 bases). CDR3 size: 14 residues. Trimming pared 2 bases from V and 1 base from J, leaving 8 bases between. The germline CDR1 and CDR2 sequences are LGHDT and YNNKEL (reference sequence). The CDR3 region is CASSQTGANTEAFF. CDR3 nucleotide sequence: TGTGCCAGCAGCCAAACAGGAGCGAACACTGAAGCTTTCTTT.